These 29 T cell receptor beta chains came from one sample sequenced in a study of metastatic and nonmetastatic thyroid tumors. No patient received treatment before thyroid surgery. TCRdb re-called the PCR reads with MiXCR. This sample has over 10,000 clones, with around 10% found just once. Sequences were obtained from blood. The receptors were gathered from a female donor with papillary thyroid cancer or a benign thyroid nodule (not recorded which). Some clones in this sample may be carry-over from other donors' samples.

Ten or more counts support this clone. The rearrangement links TRBV2 to TRBJ2-3; D is perhaps TRBD2 (6 bases). This CDR3 comprises 13 residues. Trimming stripped 7 bases from V and 0 bases from J, with 8 bases between. Germline-derived CDR1 and CDR2 are SNHLY and FYNNEI. CDR3 coding DNA: TGTGCCAGCACGACTAGAAGCACAGATACGCAGTATTTT. This codes for CASTTRSTDTQYF.

This chain joins TRBV24-1 and TRBJ2-7; tentative D call: TRBD1 (5 bases). CDR3 length equals 15 residues. Germline V gene lookup returns CDR1 KGHDR and CDR2 SFDVKD. The V and J ends lost 2 bases and 4 bases respectively, with 14 bases between them. The CDR3 protein is CATSDSYRRTYEQYF. CDR3 in DNA: TGTGCCACCAGTGATTCGTACAGACGGACATACGAGCAGTACTTC.

This clone was seen ten or more times. CDR3 sequence reads: CASSLAMGTGHNEQFF. CDR3 nucleotides: TGTGCCAGCAGCTTAGCAATGGGGACAGGACACAATGAGCAGTTCTTC. The V call is TRBV7-9, the J call TRBJ2-1; 8 bases match TRBD1. This CDR3 is built from 16 residues. V was clipped by 0 bases and J by 5 bases; unmatched bases: 6. The germline V gene has CDR1 SEHNR and CDR2 FQNEAQ (reference sequence).

Note on this clone: The junction differs from germline at one of its ends, possibly a read error. The CDR3 DNA is TGTGCCAGCGGCTTTTCCGGAACGGACACCGGGGAGCTGTTTTTT. Protein sequence: CASGFSGTDTGELFF. The V call is TRBV7-2, the J call TRBJ2-2; D unresolved. The CDR3 extends over 15 amino acids. Per the germline V gene, CDR1 is SGHTA and CDR2 is FQGNSA.

This clone was seen ten or more times. At one end, the junction sequence differs from germline, possibly due to a read error. In the same sample, other DNA sequences code for this CDR3. The chain has TRBV7-3 and TRBJ1-1; possibly TRBD1 for D (6 bases). Per germline, CDR1 SGHTA and CDR2 FQGTGA. CDR3 length equals 13 residues. The CDR3 sequence is CASSLGGDTEAFF. The CDR3 nucleotides read TGTGCCAGCAGCTTAGGGGGGGACACTGAGGCTTTCTTT.

Only a few counts were recorded for this clone. In DNA, the CDR3 is TGTGCCAGCAGTGAAAGCCCGCAGCGGGAGTTATACAATGAGCAGTTCTTC. Amino acid sequence: CASSESPQRELYNEQFF. This chain uses TRBV6-1 with TRBJ2-1, with 8 bases that match TRBD2. The length of the CDR3 is 17 residues. Trimming at V came to 2 bases and at J to 4 bases, leaving 10 bases not matched to a gene. From germline, CDR1 is MNHNS and CDR2 SASEGT.

This clone occurred many times. V gene TRBV11-3 combines with J gene TRBJ1-1; D gene ambiguous. Germline V gene data show CDR1 as SGHNT and CDR2 as YENEEA. The CDR3 sequence is 15 residues long. Trimming left V 1 base short and J 1 base short, with 10 bases between. CDR3 sequence: CASSLGGRQNTEAFF. DNA for the CDR3: TGTGCCAGCAGCTTAGGAGGGCGGCAGAACACTGAAGCTTTCTTT.

This clone has a count of ten or more. The CDR3 bases are TGCGCCAGCAGCCTGACAGGAGACGCTGAAGCTTTCTTT. It codes for CASSLTGDAEAFF. The chain carries TRBV5-1 and TRBJ1-1, with D possibly matching TRBD1 (6 bases). CDR3 size: 13 residues. The germline CDR1 and CDR2 sequences are SGHRS and YFSETQ. V was shortened by 4 bases and J by 6 bases, with 13 bases between the two germline ends.

By frequency in the sample, this clone is medium-sized. The genes are TRBV12-3 or TRBV12-4 and TRBJ2-7; D is perhaps TRBD1 (6 bases). There are 13 residues in the CDR3. V lost 5 bases, J lost 4 bases, and 12 bases lay in between. The CDR3 loop is CASSPGQFYEQYF. The CDR3 bases are TGTGCCAGCAGTCCAGGACAGTTTTACGAGCAGTACTTC.

In this sample, this clone turned up many times. This rearrangement joins TRBV29-1 to TRBJ1-2; the D is unclear. The CDR3 runs 12 residues. The V end lost 3 bases, the J end lost 4 bases, and 9 bases lay between the germline ends. Per the germline V gene, CDR1 is SQVTM and CDR2 is ANQGSEA. CDR3 sequence reads: CSVDEMTYGYTF. In nucleotides, the CDR3 is TGCAGCGTTGATGAGATGACCTATGGCTACACCTTC.

This clone showed up many times. The gene calls are TRBV11-2 and TRBJ1-1, with D perhaps TRBD1 (5 bases). V gave up 2 bases and J gave up 1 base, with 8 bases separating them. This CDR3 is built from 14 residues. From germline, CDR1 is SGHAT and CDR2 FQNNGV. The CDR3 sequence: CASSLQTANTEAFF. The CDR3 bases are TGTGCCAGCAGCTTACAGACAGCGAACACTGAAGCTTTCTTT.

This clone occurred many times. A much larger clonotype is one base distant, so this may be a read error. This CDR3 fails to terminate in the conserved phenylalanine or tryptophan, so it likely reflects a read error. The chain employs TRBV5-1 and TRBJ2-1; TRBD1 matches 7 bases. The CDR3 has 14 amino acids. Germline V gene sequence: CDR1 SGHRS, CDR2 YFSETQ. The ends lost 4 bases at V and 5 bases at J; junction bases unmatched: 6. CDR3 in amino acids: CASSTDRENNEQFL. CDR3 nucleotide sequence: TGCGCCAGCAGCACCGACAGGGAGAACAATGAGCAGTTCCTC.

The CDR3 loop reads CARSPGVFLPLHF. CDR3 DNA: TGTGCCAGATCGCCAGGGGTTTTTTTACCCCTCCACTTT. J is TRBJ1-6 and V is TRBV6-2 or TRBV6-3; D is perhaps TRBD1 (6 bases). This CDR3 is 13 amino acids long. V lost 9 bases and J lost 12, with 18 bases in between. Germline CDR1 MNHEY, CDR2 SVGEGT.

V gene TRBV5-1 combines with J gene TRBJ2-2, with D maybe TRBD2 (5 bases). CDR3 size: 12 residues. The V gene's germline CDR1 is SGHRS and CDR2 YFSETQ. V was shortened by 1 base and J by 7 bases, with 5 bases between the two germline ends. The CDR3 loop reads CASSLRDGELFF. The CDR3 nucleotides are TGCGCCAGCAGCTTGCGGGACGGGGAGCTGTTTTTT. The full variable domain, rest sourced from reference TRBV5-1 and TRBJ2-2, is KAGVTQTPRYLIKTRGQQVTLSCSPISGHRSVSWYQQTPGQGLQFLFEYFSETQRNKGNFPGRFSGRQFSNSRSEMNVSTLELGDSALYLCASSLRDGELFFGEGSRLTVL.

This clone was counted at least ten times. The CDR3: CASSDYYTTDTQYF. In DNA form, the CDR3 reads TGTGCCAGCTCAGACTACTACACCACAGATACGCAGTATTTT. This chain connects TRBV11-1 to TRBJ2-3; a possible D gene is TRBD2 (5 bases). This CDR3 has 14 amino acids. The germline CDR1 and CDR2 sequences are SGHAT and FQDESV (reference sequence). V gave up 8 bases and J gave up 2 bases, with 14 bases separating them.

Many counts were recorded for this clone. The chain uses TRBV29-1 and TRBJ2-2; D not resolved. The CDR3 is 13 amino acids. Per germline, CDR1 SQVTM and CDR2 ANQGSEA. The V gene lost 1 base and the J gene lost 6 bases, with 9 bases spanning the gap. The CDR3 is CSVEATVPGELFF. The CDR3 region has the DNA TGCAGCGTTGAAGCCACGGTCCCCGGGGAGCTGTTTTTT.

This clone has a handful of counts. J is TRBJ2-7 and V is TRBV6-2 or TRBV6-3; no clear D. CDR3 size: 14 residues. Germline CDR1 MNHEY, CDR2 SVGEGT. Trimming removed 10 bases from V and 0 bases from J, with 16 bases in between. CDR3 in DNA: TGTGCCACCGCTGAGCACGGTCGCTCCTACGAGCAGTACTTC. Translated, it gives CATAEHGRSYEQYF.

This clone was picked up many times. Germline is not matched at one junction end, which may reflect a read error. The rearrangement joins TRBV12-3 or TRBV12-4 to TRBJ1-1; tentative D call: TRBD1 (5 bases). CDR3 size: 14 residues. The CDR3 region is CASSNDGAGTEASF. The CDR3 region has the DNA TGTGCCAGCAGCAATGACGGGGCAGGGACTGAAGCTTCCTTT.

This clone was seen many times. The rearrangement uses TRBV5-1 and TRBJ1-4; TRBD1 matches at 7 bases. CDR1 and CDR2 from the germline V gene are SGHRS and YFSETQ. V was clipped by 0 bases and J by 5 bases; unmatched bases: 4. The CDR3 consists of 15 residues. This CDR3 reads CASSLVGQENEKLFF. The CDR3, as DNA: TGCGCCAGCAGCTTGGTAGGACAGGAGAATGAAAAACTGTTTTTT.

This clone was counted between two and nine times. At one end, the junction sequence differs from germline, possibly due to a read error. The chain joins TRBV6-6 to TRBJ2-3; weak D call: TRBD2 (6 bases). CDR3 size: 16 residues. CDR1 is MNHNY and CDR2 is SVGAGI in the germline V gene (reference sequence). CDR3 sequence: CASIYTGLSSGPPGYF. In DNA, the CDR3 is TGTGCCAGCATTTACACCGGACTAAGTAGCGGTCCACCCGGATATTTT.

This clone has just a few counts. This clone may be a read error of a much larger clone one base away. The chain has TRBV7-2 and TRBJ2-2; 8 positions match TRBD2. The length of the CDR3 is 17 residues. The V gene's germline CDR1 is SGHTA and CDR2 FQGNSA. The CDR3 spells CASSLVSGSGSTGELSF. CDR3 DNA: TGTGCCAGCAGCTTAGTGTCGGGAAGCGGGAGCACCGGGGAGCTGTCTTTT.

This clone was counted many times. This sequence joins TRBV5-6 and TRBJ2-3, with TRBD2 identical over 12 bases. The CDR3 covers 16 residues. CDR1 is SGHDT, CDR2 YYEEEE, per germline. The junction had 8 bases not matched to a gene; V was cut back by 4 bases and J by 5 bases. The CDR3 protein is CASSLRLAGAVDTQYF. The CDR3 nucleotides read TGTGCCAGCAGCCTCCGACTAGCGGGGGCCGTAGATACGCAGTATTTT.

This clone is classed as medium-sized. V gene TRBV7-2 combines with J gene TRBJ2-7; D unresolved. Trimming took off 4 bases at V and 2 bases at J, with 6 bases between the two ends. CDR1 and CDR2 (germline): SGHTA, FQGNSA. The CDR3 has 12 residues. The CDR3 sequence: CASSSDTYEQYF. Written as DNA, the CDR3 is TGTGCCAGCAGCTCAGACACCTACGAGCAGTACTTC.

As for this clone: This likely comes from a read error, as the CDR3 has no conserved phenylalanine or tryptophan at its end. It is unclear where the CDR3 begins or ends on the DNA, so no DNA is shown, and the CDR3 is as TCRdb lists it. The V gene is TRBV12-3 or TRBV12-4, the J gene TRBJ1-6; the table's D call, TRBD1, has no DNA check behind it. The CDR3 is 14 residues long, counting both termini. CDR3 amino acids: CASTLQGGNSPLRS.

As concerns this clone: This specimen includes other DNA sequences encoding the same CDR3. The chain employs TRBV28 and TRBJ1-3, with D possibly being TRBD1 (6 bases). Trimming left V 6 bases short and J 1 base short, with 16 bases between. The CDR3 sequence is 16 residues long. CDR1 is MDHEN and CDR2 is SYDVKM in the germline V gene. The CDR3 DNA is TGTGCCAGCAGCCTGGGGGGCAGTCTTTCTGGAAACACCATATATTTT. Translated, it gives CASSLGGSLSGNTIYF.

This clone occurred many times. The rearrangement uses TRBV30 and TRBJ2-1; the D gene is possibly TRBD2 (5 bases). The CDR3 spans 12 residues. The V end lost 0 bases, the J end lost 9 bases, and 9 bases lay between the germline ends. From germline, CDR1 is GTSNPN and CDR2 SVGIG (reference sequence). DNA of the CDR3: TGTGCCTGGAGTGTGTACAGCGGTGAGCAGTTCTTC. Residues: CAWSVYSGEQFF.

This clone was seen repeatedly, ten times or more. The J gene is TRBJ2-1, the V gene TRBV3-1, with D perhaps TRBD1 or TRBD2 (6 bases each). Germline V gene sequence: CDR1 LGHDT, CDR2 YNNKEL (reference sequence). The CDR3 covers 16 residues. Trimming cost V 4 bases and J 0 bases, with 13 bases left between them. CDR3 sequence: CASSPEGGSSYNEQFF. In nucleotides, the CDR3 is TGTGCCAGCAGCCCGGAGGGGGGTAGCTCCTACAATGAGCAGTTCTTC.

This clone has more than one count but fewer than ten. The rearrangement joins TRBV2 to TRBJ1-6; the D is unclear. The CDR3 is made up of 12 amino acids. The germline V and J ends were trimmed by 5 bases and 14 bases, with 13 bases remaining between them. Germline loops: CDR1 SNHLY, CDR2 FYNNEI. CDR3 residues: CASSSLSLTLHF. CDR3 nucleotide sequence: TGTGCCAGCAGTTCTTTGAGTTTGACCCTCCACTTT.

This clone is categorized as medium-sized. The rearrangement uses TRBV6-1 and TRBJ2-1, with 8 nucleotides matching TRBD2. CDR1 is MNHNS and CDR2 is SASEGT in the germline V gene. CDR3 length: 14 residues. V shed 6 bases, J shed 7 bases, and the junction held 8 bases outside the gene matches. The CDR3 region is CASSREGTENEQFF. In nucleotides, the CDR3 is TGTGCCAGCAGCCGGGAGGGGACGGAGAATGAGCAGTTCTTC.